The next 13 T cell receptor beta chains were all read from a single sample in a study of T-cell memory formation after mild COVID-19. TCRdb re-called the 5' RACE reads through MiXCR, storing one row per CDR3 protein. The sample has 450,000 or so distinct CDR3 sequences, approximately 23% seen once. The sample comprised PBMCs or a T cell subset sorted from them (not recorded which). These receptors were collected from an adult woman who had mild COVID-19 (a few samples of this study predate the infection). Cell type and time point are not known.

CDR3 sequence (DNA): TGTGCCAGCAGTTTAGGGGCAGGGGTTGGAGATGAGCAGTACTTC. The encoded protein is CASSLGAGVGDEQYF. The V and J genes are TRBV12-3 or TRBV12-4 and TRBJ2-7, with a tentative D call TRBD1 (6 bases). The V end was cut by 1 base, the J end by 7 bases, with 17 bases between. This CDR3 has 15 amino acids.

This sequence joins TRBV5-1 and TRBJ1-1; a weak D match, TRBD1 (5 bases). CDR1 is SGHRS, CDR2 YFSETQ, per germline. The V end lost 4 bases, the J end lost 4 bases, and 14 bases lay between the germline ends. This CDR3 is built from 14 residues. The CDR3 sequence: CASSPRDAVTEAFF. CDR3 DNA: TGCGCCAGCAGCCCACGGGACGCAGTCACTGAAGCTTTCTTT. Drawing the rest from reference TRBV5-1 and TRBJ1-1, the complete variable domain is KAGVTQTPRYLIKTRGQQVTLSCSPISGHRSVSWYQQTPGQGLQFLFEYFSETQRNKGNFPGRFSGRQFSNSRSEMNVSTLELGDSALYLCASSPRDAVTEAFFGQGTRLTVV.

The chain joins TRBV4-2 to TRBJ2-1; 14 positions match TRBD2. This CDR3 has 17 amino acids. Germline V gene data show CDR1 as LGHNA and CDR2 as YNFKEQ. Trimming cost V 0 bases and J 3 bases; bases outside gene matches: 1. CDR3 region: CASSQEGTSGSYNEQFF. In nucleotides, the CDR3 is TGTGCCAGCAGCCAAGAGGGGACTAGCGGGAGCTACAATGAGCAGTTCTTC.

The rearrangement links TRBV5-1 to TRBJ2-1; TRBD2 matches at 16 bases. V was pared by 4 bases and J by 5 bases, with 9 bases of the junction left unmatched. CDR1 and CDR2 from the germline V gene are SGHRS and YFSETQ. The CDR3 runs 18 residues. The CDR3 nucleotides are TGCGCCAGCAGCAAGGGACTAGCGGGAGGGCCATATCACAATGAGCAGTTCTTC. Its protein product is CASSKGLAGGPYHNEQFF.

This clonotype has more than one count but fewer than ten. V and J are TRBV12-3 or TRBV12-4 and TRBJ2-7, with TRBD2 as a possible D gene (6 bases). The CDR3 extends over 16 amino acids. V lost 0 bases, J lost 5 bases, and 17 bases lay in between. The CDR3 coding sequence is TGTGCCAGCAGTTTAGCGCGCGGGGCTAGCACCGACGAGCAGTACTTC. Its protein is CASSLARGASTDEQYF.

The chain combines TRBV30 with TRBJ2-1; D is perhaps TRBD1 or TRBD2 (5 bases each). The germline gives CDR1 GTSNPN, CDR2 SVGIG (reference sequence). This CDR3 region has 17 residues. The germline V and J ends were trimmed by 0 bases and 8 bases, with 23 bases remaining between them. Written as DNA, the CDR3 is TGTGCCTGGAGTGTGGGTCTTAGGGGACCCCGCAGGCATGAGCAGTTCTTC. Translated, it gives CAWSVGLRGPRRHEQFF. Variable domain in full (rest from reference TRBV30 and TRBJ2-1): SQTIHQWPATLVQPVGSPLSLECTVEGTSNPNLYWYRQAAGRGLQLLFYSVGIGQISSEVPQNLSASRPQDRQFILSSKKLLLSDSGFYLCAWSVGLRGPRRHEQFFGPGTRLTVL.

This chain uses TRBV10-3 with TRBJ1-5, with TRBD1 identical over 7 bases. The CDR3 sequence is 14 residues long. V shed 6 bases, J shed 8 bases, and the junction held 10 bases outside the gene matches. CDR1 and CDR2 (germline): ENHRY, SYGVKD. CDR3 in DNA: TGTGCCATCAGGGATAGCGGGACAGAAAAGCCCCAGCATTTT. Protein sequence: CAIRDSGTEKPQHF.

The chain couples TRBV4-1 to TRBJ2-3; 8 bases fit TRBD1. The CDR3 is made up of 17 amino acids. After removal of 2 bases from V and 4 bases from J, the junction contained 11 bases not matched to a gene. The V gene's germline CDR1 is MGHRA and CDR2 YSYEKL. The chain's CDR3 is CASSQSTLAGGPDTQYF. The CDR3 DNA follows: TGCGCCAGCAGCCAATCCACCTTGGCAGGGGGCCCAGATACGCAGTATTTT.

The gene calls are TRBV6-1 and TRBJ2-1; TRBD2 matches at 12 bases. This CDR3 region has 16 residues. V dropped 5 bases and J dropped 8; count of bases not matched to a gene: 10. Germline CDR1 and CDR2: MNHNS and SASEGT. Here the CDR3 DNA reads TGTGCCAGCAGTTTAAGGACTAGCGGGACAGGGCATGAGCAGTTCTTC. The encoded protein is CASSLRTSGTGHEQFF.

The rearrangement links TRBV2 to TRBJ2-7; 13 nucleotides agree with TRBD2. The ends lost 8 bases at V and 2 bases at J; junction bases unmatched: 12. Germline V gives CDR1 SNHLY, CDR2 FYNNEI. This CDR3 contains 17 residues. The CDR3 reads CASGDRGTSGIPYEQYF. CDR3 bases: TGTGCCAGCGGAGACCGCGGGACTAGCGGGATTCCCTACGAGCAGTACTTC.

This clonotype has just one count. This chain connects TRBV6-5 to TRBJ2-1; 8 nucleotides line up with TRBD1. The CDR3 is made up of 15 amino acids. Germline V CDR1 and CDR2: MNHEY, SVGAGI. Unmatched junction bases numbered 9, after V lost 5 bases and J lost 6 bases. The DNA for the CDR3 is TGTGCCAGCAGTCAACGACAGGGGATAGGCAATGAGCAGTTCTTC. Its translation is CASSQRQGIGNEQFF.

This clonotype occurred a few times. The CDR3 region is CASSPGQQITGANVLTF. CDR3 sequence (DNA): TGTGCCAGCTCACCAGGACAGCAAATAACTGGGGCCAACGTCCTGACTTTC. The V and J genes are TRBV18 and TRBJ2-6, with D possibly matching TRBD1 (6 bases). This CDR3 has 17 amino acids. Germline V gene data show CDR1 as KGHSH and CDR2 as LQKENI. Trimming left V 2 bases short and J 2 bases short, with 13 bases between.

Turning to this clonotype: The junction shows a germline mismatch at one end, possibly a read error. V is TRBV6-2 or TRBV6-3 and J is TRBJ1-2, with TRBD1 as a possible D gene (5 bases). Germline assignment: CDR1 MNHEY and CDR2 SVGEGT. CDR3 length: 12 amino acids. CDR3 sequence reads: CARSYSAGINTF. CDR3 DNA sequence: TGTGCCAGAAGTTACTCGGCAGGGATCAACACCTTC.